The 20 T cell receptor beta chains below all came from one sample that was sequenced in a study of blood T cell repertoires in COVID-19. Generated by immunoSEQ multiplex PCR, the TCRdb table keeps only in-frame clones and is missing some. The sample yields tens of thousands of clones, roughly 85% seen once. What was sequenced was peripheral blood. These receptor sequences come from a human donor in a cohort sampled during active COVID-19.

The V gene is TRBV5-1, the J gene TRBJ1-6, with 12 positions matching TRBD1. The CDR3 length is 15 residues. Germline lookup yields CDR1 SGHRS and CDR2 YFSETQ. V lost 4 bases, J lost 8 bases, and 4 bases stayed unmatched. The CDR3 sequence is CASSPGQGAYSPLHF. The CDR3 DNA reads TGCGCCAGCAGCCCGGGACAGGGGGCGTATTCACCCCTCCACTTT.

This clone occurred once. This chain links TRBV5-1 with TRBJ1-1, with 10 bases matching TRBD1. Unmatched junction bases numbered 0, after V lost 0 bases and J lost 1 base. CDR3 length: 15 residues. CDR1 SGHRS and CDR2 YFSETQ come from the germline V gene. CDR3 protein: CASSLGTGGNTEAFF. For the CDR3, the DNA is TGCGCCAGCAGCTTGGGGACAGGGGGGAACACTGAAGCTTTCTTT.

V usage is TRBV12-5 and J usage is TRBJ2-7; 7 bases match TRBD1. The CDR3 sequence is 14 residues long. V shed 6 bases, J shed 0 bases, and the junction held 5 bases outside the gene matches. In germline, CDR1 is LGHNT, CDR2 FRNRAP. The CDR3 loop reads CASGPGQSSYEQYF. CDR3 nucleotides: TGTGCTAGTGGCCCGGGACAGAGCTCCTACGAGCAGTACTTC.

V and J are TRBV11-3 and TRBJ2-1; TRBD2 matches at 15 bases. The CDR3 runs to 19 residues. Germline assignment: CDR1 SGHNT and CDR2 YENEEA. After removal of 3 bases from V and 0 bases from J, the junction contained 6 bases not matched to a gene. The CDR3 loop reads CASSFGGLAGGSSYNEQFF. Here the CDR3 DNA reads TGTGCCAGCAGCTTCGGGGGACTAGCGGGGGGTAGCTCCTACAATGAGCAGTTCTTC. Full variable domain (rest looked up from reference TRBV11-3 and TRBJ2-1): EAGVVQSPRYKIIEKKQPVAFWCNPISGHNTLYWYLQNLGQGPELLIRYENEEAVDDSQLPKDRFSAERLKGVDSTLKIQPAELGDSAVYLCASSFGGLAGGSSYNEQFFGPGTRLTVL.

The chain is built from TRBV30 and TRBJ1-6, with a weak D call TRBD1 (5 bases). The ends were cut back, 0 bases at V and 13 bases at J, with 13 bases in the middle. CDR3 length: 13 residues. CDR1 is GTSNPN and CDR2 is SVGIG in the germline V gene (reference sequence). Written as DNA, the CDR3 is TGTGCCTGGAGTGTGGGGGACTCTCGGCCCCTCCACTTT. Translated: CAWSVGDSRPLHF.

The chain links TRBV27 to TRBJ2-7; tentatively, D is TRBD1 (5 bases). From germline, CDR1 is MNHEY and CDR2 SMNVEV (reference sequence). The CDR3 sequence is 14 residues long. Trimming removed 4 bases from V and 2 bases from J, with 12 bases in between. CDR3: CASSSLGQTYEQYF. The CDR3 bases are TGTGCCAGCAGTTCCCTAGGACAAACCTACGAGCAGTACTTC.

Only one count was recorded for this clone. The V and J genes are TRBV19 and TRBJ2-1; D unclear. Germline CDR1 reads LNHDA; CDR2 reads SQIVND (reference sequence). The CDR3 runs 13 residues. The V end was cut by 4 bases, the J end by 7 bases, with 11 bases between. CDR3: CASSTATENEQFF. CDR3 in DNA: TGTGCCAGTAGTACCGCTACCGAAAATGAGCAGTTCTTC. Looking up the rest from reference TRBV19 and TRBJ2-1 gives the full variable domain: DGGITQSPKYLFRKEGQNVTLSCEQNLNHDAMYWYRQDPGQGLRLIYYSQIVNDFQKGDIAEGYSVSREKKESFPLTVTSAQKNPTAFYLCASSTATENEQFFGPGTRLTVL.

A few counts support this clone. This sequence joins TRBV12-5 and TRBJ2-3; 13 nucleotides align to TRBD2. CDR3 length: 16 amino acids. Germline CDR1 reads LGHNT; CDR2 reads FRNRAP. J was trimmed by 5 bases and V by 7 bases; bases with no gene match: 9. The CDR3 DNA follows: TGTGCTAGTGCCCAAGGACTAGCGGGGGAGGTAGATACGCAGTATTTT. It specifies CASAQGLAGEVDTQYF.

V is TRBV19 and J is TRBJ1-5; 9 bases agree with TRBD1. Looked up from germline, CDR1 is LNHDA and CDR2 is SQIVND (reference sequence). CDR3 length: 15 amino acids. V trimming: 1 base; J trimming: 5 bases; junction bases outside the gene matches: 3. In DNA, the CDR3 is TGTGCCAGTAGTATAGGACAGGGGGTCGATCAGCCCCAGCATTTT. The encoded protein is CASSIGQGVDQPQHF.

In its sample, this clone was seen a few times. The chain links TRBV19 to TRBJ2-7; D is possibly TRBD1 (7 bases). This CDR3 spans 15 amino acids. Trimming removed 4 bases from V and 3 bases from J, with 16 bases in between. Germline lookup yields CDR1 LNHDA and CDR2 SQIVND (reference sequence). The DNA for the CDR3 is TGTGCCAGTAGTAGGAGGGGGCCGGCCCTCTACGAGCAGTACTTC. Translating it yields CASSRRGPALYEQYF.

J is TRBJ1-5 and V is TRBV19, with 8 bases matching TRBD1. The V gene's germline CDR1 is LNHDA and CDR2 SQIVND (reference sequence). After removal of 5 bases from V and 7 bases from J, the junction contained 13 bases not matched to a gene. There are 16 residues in the CDR3. CDR3 region: CASSLKTGGGGQPQHF. CDR3 DNA: TGTGCCAGTAGTCTGAAAACAGGGGGAGGAGGACAGCCCCAGCATTTT.

V is TRBV4-1 and J is TRBJ1-1; D may be TRBD1 (6 bases). Per germline, CDR1 MGHRA and CDR2 YSYEKL. Trimming took off 6 bases at V and 4 bases at J, with 15 bases between the two ends. CDR3 size: 14 residues. CDR3 DNA: TGCGCCAGCAGACTATCACAGGGTCCCACTGAAGCTTTCTTT. Its translation: CASRLSQGPTEAFF.

The genes are TRBV10-3 and TRBJ2-3; 8 bases are shared with TRBD1. The length of the CDR3 is 14 residues. V gave up 8 bases and J gave up 2 bases; unmatched junction bases: 6. Germline loops: CDR1 ENHRY, CDR2 SYGVKD. The CDR3 reads CAIGNRGVTDTQYF. As DNA, the CDR3 is TGTGCCATCGGGAACAGGGGGGTCACAGATACGCAGTATTTT.

The chain has TRBV4-2 and TRBJ2-5; D may be TRBD1 (5 bases). The CDR3 runs 15 residues. Germline CDR1 reads LGHNA; CDR2 reads YNFKEQ. The V gene lost 0 bases and the J gene lost 7 bases, with 15 bases spanning the gap. CDR3 loop: CASSQELGLGRTQYF. CDR3 DNA sequence: TGTGCCAGCAGCCAAGAACTGGGGCTAGGTCGGACCCAGTACTTC.

A single count supports this clone. The CDR3 loop reads CASSQDGRGRGELFF. The CDR3 region has the DNA TGTGCCAGCAGCCAAGATGGAAGGGGCAGGGGGGAGCTGTTTTTT. The chain couples TRBV14 to TRBJ2-2; a possible D gene is TRBD1 (5 bases). V dropped 0 bases and J dropped 8 bases, with 13 bases sitting between them. This CDR3 region has 15 residues. The germline gives CDR1 SGHDN, CDR2 FVKESK.

The CDR3 here is CASSQTPGTGAYEQYF. The CDR3 nucleotides read TGCGCCAGCAGCCAAACACCCGGGACAGGGGCCTACGAGCAGTACTTC. The J gene is TRBJ2-7, the V gene TRBV4-1; 10 bases fit TRBD1. V was clipped by 2 bases and J by 2 bases; unmatched bases: 6. The CDR3 is 16 residues long. CDR1 MGHRA and CDR2 YSYEKL come from the germline V gene.

In this sample, this clone turned up once. V is TRBV3-1 (or the pseudogene TRBV3-2) and J is TRBJ2-3; D may be TRBD2 (5 bases). This CDR3 is 15 amino acids long. CDR1 LGHDT and CDR2 YNNKEL come from the germline V gene (reference sequence). Deletions cut 0 bases from V and 3 bases from J, with 10 bases between. For the CDR3, the DNA is TGTGCCAGCAGCCAAGACGAGGGTCCTACAGATACGCAGTATTTT. It encodes CASSQDEGPTDTQYF.

Here the CDR3 DNA reads TGCGCCAGCAGCTTGGGGACTAGCGGCACAAATGAGCAGTTCTTC. This codes for CASSLGTSGTNEQFF. The V and J genes are TRBV5-1 and TRBJ2-1, with TRBD2 identical over 10 bases. CDR1 SGHRS and CDR2 YFSETQ come from the germline V gene. With 0 bases clipped from V and 7 bases from J, the junction kept 4 bases outside the gene matches. The length of the CDR3 is 15 residues.

The chain employs TRBV27 and TRBJ2-5; 8 positions agree with TRBD2. The CDR3 consists of 14 residues. Losses at the gene ends were 6 bases for V and 3 bases for J; bases not matched to a gene: 6. Germline loops: CDR1 MNHEY, CDR2 SMNVEV (reference sequence). The CDR3: CASRKRGREETQYF. The CDR3 DNA is TGTGCCAGCAGGAAGCGGGGGAGAGAAGAGACCCAGTACTTC.

The chain combines TRBV7-3 with TRBJ2-7; TRBD1 is a possible D gene (6 bases). V lost 1 base to trimming and J lost 2 bases, with 12 bases between them. The CDR3 length is 15 residues. Germline V gene sequence: CDR1 SGHTA, CDR2 FQGTGA. The CDR3 loop reads CASSLNPGVTYEQYF. The CDR3 coding sequence is TGTGCCAGCAGCTTAAACCCAGGGGTCACCTACGAGCAGTACTTC.